This T cell receptor beta chain was captured in a study of Ad26.COV2.S vaccination and SARS-CoV-2 variants. Study in general: In the study, Ad26.COV2.S was injected intramuscularly once, or twice 56 days apart. Points from the study as a whole: Reports say spike-specific CD8+ and CD4+ T cell responses covered substantial breadth after vaccination.

The germline V gene encodes CDR1 MGHRA and CDR2 YSYEKL. CDR3 length: 14 amino acids. With 6 bases removed from V and 6 bases from J, the gap between germline ends came to 15 bases. The protocol was immunoSEQ multiplex PCR, while the TCRdb copy is restricted to in-frame clones and leaves out a portion. The sample includes around 300,000 clones, roughly 89% of them seen just once. Treatment denoted: roughly 19 received Ad26.COV2.S at low or high dose, single or two shots; a few received placebo; per-sample allocation not given. All samples were drawn on day 63, counting from the first vaccine or placebo injection. A note on this clone: Its antigen is currently unknown.

The receptor was isolated from a person between 18 and 59 years old who received the Ad26.COV2.S COVID-19 vaccine or a placebo. Here the sequenced sample was peripheral blood, taken in a trial of Ad26.COV2.S vaccine versus placebo. The chain recombines TRBV4-1 with TRBJ1-3; D unresolved. CDR3 sequence reads: CASRPRVLENTIYF. The CDR3 nucleotides are TGCGCCAGCAGGCCTCGTGTACTGGAAAACACCATATATTTT.